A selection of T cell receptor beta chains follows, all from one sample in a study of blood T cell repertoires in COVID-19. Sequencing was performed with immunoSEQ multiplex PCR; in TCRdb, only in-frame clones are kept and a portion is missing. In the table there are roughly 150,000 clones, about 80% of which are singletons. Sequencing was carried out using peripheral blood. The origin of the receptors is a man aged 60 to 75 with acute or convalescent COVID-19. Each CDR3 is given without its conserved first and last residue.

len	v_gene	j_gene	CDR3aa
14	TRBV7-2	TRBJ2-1	ASSFGGRGSYNEQF
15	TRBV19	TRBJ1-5	ASRSIRGAKSNQPQH
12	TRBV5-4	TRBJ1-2	ASSPPDRRGGYT
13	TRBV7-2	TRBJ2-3	ASSLIRVETDTQY
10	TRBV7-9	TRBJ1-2	ASSPDRWGYT
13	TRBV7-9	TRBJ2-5	ASSLAGSGEETQY
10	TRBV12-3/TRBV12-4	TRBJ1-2	ASTLGSYGYT
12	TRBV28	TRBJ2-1	ASTPGMPYNEQF
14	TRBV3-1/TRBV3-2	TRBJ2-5	ASSEERAGAQETQY
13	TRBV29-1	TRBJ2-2	SVRRDRTNTGELF
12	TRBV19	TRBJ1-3	ASSIPGYGNTIY
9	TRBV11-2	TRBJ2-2	ASSLVIELF